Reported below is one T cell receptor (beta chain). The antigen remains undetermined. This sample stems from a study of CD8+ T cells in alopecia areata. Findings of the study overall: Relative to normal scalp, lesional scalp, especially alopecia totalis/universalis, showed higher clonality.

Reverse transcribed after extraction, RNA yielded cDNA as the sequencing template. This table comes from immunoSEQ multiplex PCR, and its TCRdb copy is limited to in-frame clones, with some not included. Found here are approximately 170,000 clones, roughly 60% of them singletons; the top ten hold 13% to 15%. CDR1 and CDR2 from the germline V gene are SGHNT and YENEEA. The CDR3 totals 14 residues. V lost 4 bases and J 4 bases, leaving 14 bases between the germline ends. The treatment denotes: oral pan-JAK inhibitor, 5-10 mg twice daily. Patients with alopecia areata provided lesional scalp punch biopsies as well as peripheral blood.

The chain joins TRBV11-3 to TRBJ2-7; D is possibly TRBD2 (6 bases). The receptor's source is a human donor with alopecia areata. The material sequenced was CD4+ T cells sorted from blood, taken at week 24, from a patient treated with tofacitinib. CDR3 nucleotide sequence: TGTGCCAGCAGCTCCCGGGACTCCATTTACGAGCAGTACTTC. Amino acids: CASSSRDSIYEQYF. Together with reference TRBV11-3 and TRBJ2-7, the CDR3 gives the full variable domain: EAGVVQSPRYKIIEKKQPVAFWCNPISGHNTLYWYLQNLGQGPELLIRYENEEAVDDSQLPKDRFSAERLKGVDSTLKIQPAELGDSAVYLCASSSRDSIYEQYFGPGTRLTVT.